These 7 T cell receptor beta chains were all obtained from the same sample, sequenced in a study of cytomegalovirus exposure and HLA in healthy donors. Here immunoSEQ multiplex PCR was the method, and the copy in TCRdb shows in-frame clones only, minus some. The sample gives about 56,000 clones, roughly 93% of which show up once; more than 1.5% is in the top ten. What was sequenced was PBMCs. Receptors were obtained from a woman under 30 in good health and CMV-seropositive.

There are a few counts of this clone. The chain links TRBV28 to TRBJ1-5; no definite D call. Germline lookup yields CDR1 MDHEN and CDR2 SYDVKM. V lost 3 bases and J lost 11, with 8 bases in between. The CDR3 is 11 residues long. The CDR3 bases are TGTGCCAGCAGTTTGCGGCGGACCCAGCATTTT. It encodes CASSLRRTQHF.

J is TRBJ2-1 and V is TRBV5-8, with D possibly TRBD1 on 6 matching bases. The CDR3 is made up of 13 amino acids. V was trimmed by 2 bases and J by 9 bases, leaving 12 bases between them. Germline V gene sequence: CDR1 SGHTS, CDR2 YDEGEE. DNA for the CDR3: TGTGCCAGCAGCTTATATGGCAGGGGTGAGCAGTTCTTC. The encoded protein is CASSLYGRGEQFF.

The chain has TRBV10-1 and TRBJ1-1; TRBD1 might be the D (6 bases). The CDR3 runs to 14 residues. V lost 6 bases and J 4 bases, leaving 15 bases between the germline ends. Germline assignment: CDR1 WNHNN and CDR2 SYGVQD (reference sequence). CDR3 sequence (DNA): TGCGCCAGCAGCTCGTCAGGGGCCGGCACTGAAGCTTTCTTT. This encodes CASSSSGAGTEAFF.

The chain employs TRBV7-9 and TRBJ1-2; no clear D. Germline V gene data show CDR1 as SEHNR and CDR2 as FQNEAQ (reference sequence). Trimming left V 1 base short and J 3 bases short, with 3 bases between. The CDR3 totals 12 residues. The DNA for the CDR3 is TGTGCCAGCAGCTTAGTCGACTATGGCTACACCTTC. Translation gives CASSLVDYGYTF. The full variable domain, its missing parts supplied by reference TRBV7-9 and TRBJ1-2, is DTGVSQNPRHKITKRGQNVTFRCDPISEHNRLYWYRQTLGQGPEFLTYFQNEAQLEKSRLLSDRFSAERPKGSFSTLEIQRTEQGDSAMYLCASSLVDYGYTFGSGTRLTVV.

The chain links TRBV29-1 to TRBJ2-7; D is perhaps TRBD2 (6 bases). Germline values: CDR1 SQVTM, CDR2 ANQGSEA. CDR3 size: 15 residues. V lost 5 bases, J lost 4 bases, and 21 bases lay in between. The DNA for the CDR3 is TGCAGCGTTTCCGGGTCAGGAGGGGTCGAATACGAGCAGTACTTC. It yields the protein CSVSGSGGVEYEQYF.

The V and J genes are TRBV5-1 and TRBJ2-5; the D is unclear. The V gene's germline CDR1 is SGHRS and CDR2 YFSETQ. The CDR3 loop spans 13 amino acids. The V end lost 4 bases, the J end lost 7 bases, and 14 bases lay between the germline ends. CDR3 region: CASSTVTLGTQYF. The CDR3 nucleotides read TGCGCCAGCAGCACAGTCACGCTGGGGACCCAGTACTTC.

This sequence joins TRBV14 and TRBJ2-1, with 9 bases matching TRBD2. Unmatched junction bases numbered 1, after V lost 1 base and J lost 3 bases. Germline CDR1 is SGHDN and CDR2 is FVKESK. The CDR3 has 15 amino acids. The CDR3 DNA reads as TGTGCCAGCAGCCAAGCTAGCGGGGTCTACAATGAGCAGTTCTTC. Protein: CASSQASGVYNEQFF.